This T cell receptor (beta chain) stems from a study of blood T cell repertoires in COVID-19. The method was immunoSEQ multiplex PCR; TCRdb's version includes in-frame clones alone and lacks a portion of them. The sample shows about 170,000 clones, roughly 86% of them seen only once. The receptor was isolated from a man aged 65 to 85 with acute or convalescent COVID-19. Sample: peripheral blood.

The CDR3 DNA follows: TGCGCCAGCAGCTTGGAAACGGGTTCAGGGGAAGGCTACACCTTC. It specifies CASSLETGSGEGYTF. The chain has TRBV5-1 and TRBJ1-2; D is possibly TRBD1 (6 bases). Between the trimmed V and J ends, which lost 0 bases and 8 bases, there was a span of 17 bases. CDR1 and CDR2 (germline): SGHRS, YFSETQ. This CDR3 contains 15 residues.